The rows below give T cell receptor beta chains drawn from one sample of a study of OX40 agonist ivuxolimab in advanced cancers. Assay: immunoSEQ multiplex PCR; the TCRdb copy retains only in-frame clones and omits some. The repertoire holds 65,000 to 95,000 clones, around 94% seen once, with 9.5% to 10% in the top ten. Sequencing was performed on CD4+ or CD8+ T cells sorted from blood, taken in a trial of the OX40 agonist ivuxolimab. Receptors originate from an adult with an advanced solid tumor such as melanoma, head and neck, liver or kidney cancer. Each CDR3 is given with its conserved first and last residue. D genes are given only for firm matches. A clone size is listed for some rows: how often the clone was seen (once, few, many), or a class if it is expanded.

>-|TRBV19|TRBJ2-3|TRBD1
TGTGCCTCCCAGGGGGCAGATACGCAGTATTTT
CASQGADTQYF
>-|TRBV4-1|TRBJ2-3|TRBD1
TGCGCCAGCAGCCCCGACAGGGGCACAGATACGCAGTATTTT
CASSPDRGTDTQYF
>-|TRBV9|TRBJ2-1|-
TGTGCCAGCAGCGTAGGGGGGGATGAGCAGTTCTTC
CASSVGGDEQFF
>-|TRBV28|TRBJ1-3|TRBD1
TGTGCCAGCAGTTTGGGGGACAGGGCAGGAAACACCATATATTTT
CASSLGDRAGNTIYF
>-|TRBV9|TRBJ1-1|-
TGTGCCAGCAGCGTAGAGTCCCTGCTGACAACTGAAGCTTTCTTT
CASSVESLLTTEAFF
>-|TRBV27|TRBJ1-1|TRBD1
TGTGCCAGCAGTTTGGGTTCAGGGGGAGAAGCTTTCTTT
CASSLGSGGEAFF
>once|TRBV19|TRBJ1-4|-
TGTGCCAGTAGTATAGCGGCAGCAACTAATGAAAAACTGTTTTTT
CASSIAAATNEKLFF
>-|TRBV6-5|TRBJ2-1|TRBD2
TGTGCCAGCAGTCCCACTAGCGGGGGGCTCAATGAGCAGTTCTTC
CASSPTSGGLNEQFF
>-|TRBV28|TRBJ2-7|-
TGTGCCAGCACTCCCCTTCGGAGCTCCTACGAGCAGTACTTC
CASTPLRSSYEQYF
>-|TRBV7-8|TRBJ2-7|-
TGTGCCAGCAGCTTAGAGTGGGGGGTTGAGCAGTACTTC
CASSLEWGVEQYF
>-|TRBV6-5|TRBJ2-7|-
TGTGCCAGCAGCTACGCGACGGGAACCTACGAGCAGTACTTC
CASSYATGTYEQYF
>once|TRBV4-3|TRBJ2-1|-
TGCGCCAGCAGCCAAGATCTAGGCCTCAGCTCCTACAATGAGCAGTTCTTC
CASSQDLGLSSYNEQFF
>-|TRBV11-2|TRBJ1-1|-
TGTGCCAGCAGTTCGTGGTACATGAACACTGAAGCTTTCTTT
CASSSWYMNTEAFF
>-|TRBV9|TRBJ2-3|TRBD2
TGTGCCAGCAGCTTACCACTAGCGGGATCAAATACGCAGTATTTT
CASSLPLAGSNTQYF
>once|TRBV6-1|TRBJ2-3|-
TGTGCCAGCGTTTTGGTAGGGGAGGCGGATACGCAGTATTTT
CASVLVGEADTQYF
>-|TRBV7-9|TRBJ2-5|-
TGTGCCAGCAGCTTAACGGAGGTCCAAGAGACCCAGTACTTC
CASSLTEVQETQYF
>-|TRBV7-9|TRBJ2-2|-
TGTGCCAGCAGTCCCCTGTGGGGCGTAGACACCGGGGAGCTGTTTTTT
CASSPLWGVDTGELFF
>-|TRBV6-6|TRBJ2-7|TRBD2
TGTGCCAGCAGTTACTCCGGGACTAGCTACTACGAGCAGTACTTC
CASSYSGTSYYEQYF
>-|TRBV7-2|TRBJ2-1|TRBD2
TGTGCCAGCAGCTCCATAGCGGGAACGACTGACAATGAGCAGTTCTTC
CASSSIAGTTDNEQFF
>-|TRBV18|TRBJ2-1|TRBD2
TGTGCCAGCTCACCACTAAGCGGGGCTTACAATGAGCAGTTCTTC
CASSPLSGAYNEQFF
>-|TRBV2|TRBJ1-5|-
TGTGCCAGCAGGGAACAGACAGGTTACAATCAGCCCCAGCATTTT
CASREQTGYNQPQHF
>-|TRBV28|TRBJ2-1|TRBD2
TGTGCCAGCAGTCCTGGACTAGCGCGATACAATGAGCAGTTCTTC
CASSPGLARYNEQFF
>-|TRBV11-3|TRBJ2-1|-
TGTGCCAGCAGCTTAGGGCGGGAGCAGTTCTTC
CASSLGREQFF
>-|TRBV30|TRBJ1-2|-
TGTGCCTGGAGTGTACCCGAAGTAGACAGGAACTATGGCTACACCTTC
CAWSVPEVDRNYGYTF
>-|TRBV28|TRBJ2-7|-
TGTGCCAGCAGTTTAATTTGGGGGAGCGAGCCTTCCTACGAGCAGTACTTC
CASSLIWGSEPSYEQYF
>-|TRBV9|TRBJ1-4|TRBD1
TGTGCCAGCAGCGTAGACGGACAGGGAGGTCTCGAAAAACTGTTTTTT
CASSVDGQGGLEKLFF
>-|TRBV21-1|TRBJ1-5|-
TGTGCCAGCAGCAAAGCGGAGGTTTTGCAGGGGGTGGGATATAGCAATCAGCCCCAGCATTTT
CASSKAEVLQGVGYSNQPQHF
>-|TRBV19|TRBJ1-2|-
TGTGCCAGTAGTATATGGGGTATCGACTATGGCTACACCTTC
CASSIWGIDYGYTF
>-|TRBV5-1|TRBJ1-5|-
TGCGCCAGCAGCTTAGAAGGGGCGGCCAATCAGCCCCAGCATTTT
CASSLEGAANQPQHF
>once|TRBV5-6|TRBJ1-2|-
TGTGCCAGCAGCTTGGCGCAGGGAGGCTATGGCTACACCTTC
CASSLAQGGYGYTF
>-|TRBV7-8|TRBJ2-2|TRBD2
TGTGCCAGCAGCCAGCCGCCGGGACTAGCGGGGGGGCCTCACACCGGGGAGCTGTTTTTT
CASSQPPGLAGGPHTGELFF
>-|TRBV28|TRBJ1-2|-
TGTGCCAGCAGTTTAGGGGCAACGGACTATGGCTACACCTTC
CASSLGATDYGYTF
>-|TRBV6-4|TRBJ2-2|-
TGTGCCAGCAGTGTTGACAGCACCGGGGAGCTGTTTTTT
CASSVDSTGELFF
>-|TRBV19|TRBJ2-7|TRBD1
TGTGCCAGTGGGGACAGTGCCTACGAGCAGTACTTC
CASGDSAYEQYF
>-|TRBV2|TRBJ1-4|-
TGTGCCAGCAGTGAAGGCAGGGGAGTCTTTGAAAAACTGTTTTTT
CASSEGRGVFEKLFF